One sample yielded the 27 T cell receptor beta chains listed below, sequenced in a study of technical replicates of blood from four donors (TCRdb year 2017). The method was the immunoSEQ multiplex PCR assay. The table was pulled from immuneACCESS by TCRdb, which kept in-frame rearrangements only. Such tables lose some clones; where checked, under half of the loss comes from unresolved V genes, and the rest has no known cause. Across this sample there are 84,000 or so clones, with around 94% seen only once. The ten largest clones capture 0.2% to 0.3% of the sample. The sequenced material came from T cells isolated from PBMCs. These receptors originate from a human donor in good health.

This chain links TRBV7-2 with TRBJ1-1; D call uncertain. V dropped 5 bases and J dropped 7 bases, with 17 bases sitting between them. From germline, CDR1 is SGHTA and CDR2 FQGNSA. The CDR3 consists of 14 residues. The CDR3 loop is CASSPPWAVYEAFF. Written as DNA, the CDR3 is TGTGCCAGCAGCCCCCCCTGGGCAGTCTATGAAGCTTTCTTT.

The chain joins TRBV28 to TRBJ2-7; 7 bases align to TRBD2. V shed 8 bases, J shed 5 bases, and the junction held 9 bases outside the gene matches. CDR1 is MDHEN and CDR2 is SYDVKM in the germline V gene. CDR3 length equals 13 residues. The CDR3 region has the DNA TGTGCCAGCCGTGGGGGGGGGAGGAACGAGCAGTACTTC. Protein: CASRGGGRNEQYF.

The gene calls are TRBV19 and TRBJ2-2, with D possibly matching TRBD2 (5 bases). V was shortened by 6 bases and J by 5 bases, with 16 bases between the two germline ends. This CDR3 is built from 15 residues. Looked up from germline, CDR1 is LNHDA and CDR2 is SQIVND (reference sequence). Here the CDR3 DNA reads TGTGCCAGTAGGTTGTCTGGAGGCGCGACCGGGGAGCTGTTTTTT. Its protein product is CASRLSGGATGELFF.

The chain's CDR3 is CASSLVSDEQYF. The CDR3 DNA reads as TGTGCCAGCAGCTTAGTCAGCGACGAGCAGTACTTC. The chain is built from TRBV7-9 and TRBJ2-7; D remains ambiguous. The germline CDR1 and CDR2 sequences are SEHNR and FQNEAQ (reference sequence). The CDR3 totals 12 residues. Trimming took off 1 base at V and 5 bases at J, with 6 bases between the two ends.

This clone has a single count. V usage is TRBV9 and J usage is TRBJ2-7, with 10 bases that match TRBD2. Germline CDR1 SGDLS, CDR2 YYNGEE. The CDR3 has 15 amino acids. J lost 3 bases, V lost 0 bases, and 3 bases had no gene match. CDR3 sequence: CASSVGASGSYEQYF. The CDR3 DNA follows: TGTGCCAGCAGCGTAGGAGCTAGCGGGAGCTACGAGCAGTACTTC.

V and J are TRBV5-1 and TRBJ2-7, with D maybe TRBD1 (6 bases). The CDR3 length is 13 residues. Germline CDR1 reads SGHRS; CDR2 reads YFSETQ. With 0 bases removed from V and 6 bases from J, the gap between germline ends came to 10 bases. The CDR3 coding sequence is TGCGCCAGCAGCTTGGTCACAGGGACCGAGCAGTACTTC. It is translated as CASSLVTGTEQYF.

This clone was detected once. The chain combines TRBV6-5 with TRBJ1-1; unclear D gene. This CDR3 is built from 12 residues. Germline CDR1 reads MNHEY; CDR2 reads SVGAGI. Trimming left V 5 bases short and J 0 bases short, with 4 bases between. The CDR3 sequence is CASSRVNTEAFF. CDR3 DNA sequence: TGTGCCAGCAGTCGGGTGAACACTGAAGCTTTCTTT.

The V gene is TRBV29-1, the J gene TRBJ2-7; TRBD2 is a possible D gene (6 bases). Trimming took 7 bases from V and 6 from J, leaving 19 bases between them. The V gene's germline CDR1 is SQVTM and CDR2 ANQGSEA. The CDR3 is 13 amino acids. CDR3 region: CSARDGGPSEQYF. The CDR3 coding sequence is TGCAGCGCCAGGGACGGGGGACCGTCCGAGCAGTACTTC.

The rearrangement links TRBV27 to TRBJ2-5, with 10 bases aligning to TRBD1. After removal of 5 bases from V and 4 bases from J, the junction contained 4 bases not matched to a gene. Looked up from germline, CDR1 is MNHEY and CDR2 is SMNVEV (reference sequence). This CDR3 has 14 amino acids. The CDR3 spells CASSRTGGIETQYF. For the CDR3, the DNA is TGTGCCAGCAGTCGGACAGGGGGAATAGAGACCCAGTACTTC.

CDR3 region: CASSEKYRGNEKLFF. CDR3 coding DNA: TGTGCCAGCAGTGAAAAGTACAGGGGAAACGAAAAACTGTTTTTT. V gene TRBV2 combines with J gene TRBJ1-4; 7 positions match TRBD1. Trimming cost V 2 bases and J 8 bases; bases outside gene matches: 8. The CDR3 extends over 15 amino acids. Germline CDR1 is SNHLY and CDR2 is FYNNEI.

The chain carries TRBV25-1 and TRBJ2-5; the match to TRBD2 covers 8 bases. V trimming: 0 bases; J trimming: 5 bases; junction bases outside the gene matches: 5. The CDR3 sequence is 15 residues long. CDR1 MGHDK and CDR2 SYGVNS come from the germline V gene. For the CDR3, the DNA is TGTGCCAGCAGTGAATATTCGGGGGGGCGGGAGACCCAGTACTTC. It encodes CASSEYSGGRETQYF.

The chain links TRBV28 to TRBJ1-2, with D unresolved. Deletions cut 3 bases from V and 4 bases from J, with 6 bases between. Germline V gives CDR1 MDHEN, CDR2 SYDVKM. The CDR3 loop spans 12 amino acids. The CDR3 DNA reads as TGTGCCAGCAGTTTCTGGAGCTATGGCTACACCTTC. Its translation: CASSFWSYGYTF.

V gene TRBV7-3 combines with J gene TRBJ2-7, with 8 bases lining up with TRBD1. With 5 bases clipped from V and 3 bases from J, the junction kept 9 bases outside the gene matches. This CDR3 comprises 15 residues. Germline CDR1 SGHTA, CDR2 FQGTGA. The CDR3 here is CASSRGQGPDYEQYF. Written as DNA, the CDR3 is TGTGCCAGCAGCCGCGGACAGGGACCTGACTACGAGCAGTACTTC.

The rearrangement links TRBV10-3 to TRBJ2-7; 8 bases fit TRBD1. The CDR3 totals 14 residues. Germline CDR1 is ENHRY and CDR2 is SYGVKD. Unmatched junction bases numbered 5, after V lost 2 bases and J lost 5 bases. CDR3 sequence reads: CAISEPGGGDEQYF. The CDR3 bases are TGTGCCATCAGTGAGCCAGGGGGCGGAGACGAGCAGTACTTC.

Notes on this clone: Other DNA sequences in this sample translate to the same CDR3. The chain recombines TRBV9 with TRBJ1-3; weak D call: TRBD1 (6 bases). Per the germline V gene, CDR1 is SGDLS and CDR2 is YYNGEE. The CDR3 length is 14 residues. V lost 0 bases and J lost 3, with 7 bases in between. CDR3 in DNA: TGTGCCAGCAGCGTAGGGACAGTTGGAAACACCATATATTTT. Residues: CASSVGTVGNTIYF. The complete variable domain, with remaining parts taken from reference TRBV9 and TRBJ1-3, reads DSGVTQTPKHLITATGQRVTLRCSPRSGDLSVYWYQQSLDQGLQFLIQYYNGEERAKGNILERFSAQQFPDLHSELNLSSLELGDSALYFCASSVGTVGNTIYFGEGSWLTVV.

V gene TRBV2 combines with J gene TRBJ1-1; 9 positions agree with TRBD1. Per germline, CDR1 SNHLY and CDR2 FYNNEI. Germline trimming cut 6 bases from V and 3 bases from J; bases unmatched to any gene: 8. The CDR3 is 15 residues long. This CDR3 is CASRETGGMDTEAFF. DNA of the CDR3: TGTGCCAGCAGAGAGACAGGGGGGATGGACACTGAAGCTTTCTTT.

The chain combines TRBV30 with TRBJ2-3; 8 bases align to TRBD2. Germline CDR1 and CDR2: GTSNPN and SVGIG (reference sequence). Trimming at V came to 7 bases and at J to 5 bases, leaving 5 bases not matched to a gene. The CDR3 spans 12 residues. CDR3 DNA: TGTGCCTTCGGACTAGCTGGAGATACGCAGTATTTT. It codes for CAFGLAGDTQYF.

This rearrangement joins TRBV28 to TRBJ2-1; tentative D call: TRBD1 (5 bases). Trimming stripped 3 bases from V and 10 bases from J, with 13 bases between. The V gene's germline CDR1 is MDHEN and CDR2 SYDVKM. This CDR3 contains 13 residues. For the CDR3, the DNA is TGTGCCAGCAGTTTTCGGGTAAGGGGCGAGCAGTTCTTC. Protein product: CASSFRVRGEQFF.

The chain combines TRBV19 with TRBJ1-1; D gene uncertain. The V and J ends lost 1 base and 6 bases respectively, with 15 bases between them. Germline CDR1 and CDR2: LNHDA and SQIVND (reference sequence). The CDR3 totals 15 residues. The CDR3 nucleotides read TGTGCCAGTAGTATAGCTGGCCTCCCGTTTGCTGAAGCTTTCTTT. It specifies CASSIAGLPFAEAFF.

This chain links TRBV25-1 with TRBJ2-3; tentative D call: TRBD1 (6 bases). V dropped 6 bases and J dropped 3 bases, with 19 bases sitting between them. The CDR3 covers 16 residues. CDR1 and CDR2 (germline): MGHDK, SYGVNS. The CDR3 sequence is CASRDPGVRITDTQYF. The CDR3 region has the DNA TGTGCCAGCAGGGACCCAGGGGTTCGTATTACAGATACGCAGTATTTT.

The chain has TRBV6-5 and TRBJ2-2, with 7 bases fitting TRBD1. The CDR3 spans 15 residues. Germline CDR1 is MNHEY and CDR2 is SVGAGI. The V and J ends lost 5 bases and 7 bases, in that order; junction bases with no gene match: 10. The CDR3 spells CASSHVTGADGELFF. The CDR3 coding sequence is TGTGCCAGCAGTCACGTCACAGGGGCTGACGGGGAGCTGTTTTTT.

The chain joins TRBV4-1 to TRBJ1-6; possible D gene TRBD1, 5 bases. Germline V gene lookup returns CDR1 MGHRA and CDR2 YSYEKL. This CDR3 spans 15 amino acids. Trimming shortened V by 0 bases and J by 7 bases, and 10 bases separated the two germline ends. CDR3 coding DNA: TGCGCCAGCAGCCAAGAACAGGCCCCCAATTCACCCCTCCACTTT. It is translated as CASSQEQAPNSPLHF.

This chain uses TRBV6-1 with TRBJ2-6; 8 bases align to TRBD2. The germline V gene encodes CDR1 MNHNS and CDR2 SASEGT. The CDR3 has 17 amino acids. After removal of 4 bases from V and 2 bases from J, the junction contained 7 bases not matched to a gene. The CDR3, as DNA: TGTGCCAGCAGTGGGTCTTTCGGGGGGGCTGGGGCCAACGTCCTGACTTTC. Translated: CASSGSFGGAGANVLTF.

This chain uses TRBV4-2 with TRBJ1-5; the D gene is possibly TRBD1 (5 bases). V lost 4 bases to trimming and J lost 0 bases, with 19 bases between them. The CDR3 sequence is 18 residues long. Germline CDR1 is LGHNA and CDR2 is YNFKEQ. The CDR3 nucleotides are TGTGCCAGCAGCCCGAAGGACACGGCAAGAAATAGCAATCAGCCCCAGCATTTT. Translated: CASSPKDTARNSNQPQHF.

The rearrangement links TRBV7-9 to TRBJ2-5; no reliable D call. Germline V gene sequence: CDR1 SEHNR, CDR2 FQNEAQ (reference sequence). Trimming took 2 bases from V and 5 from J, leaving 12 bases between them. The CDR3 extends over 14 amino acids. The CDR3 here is CASSLFAVRETQYF. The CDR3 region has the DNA TGTGCCAGCAGCTTATTTGCGGTTAGGGAGACCCAGTACTTC.

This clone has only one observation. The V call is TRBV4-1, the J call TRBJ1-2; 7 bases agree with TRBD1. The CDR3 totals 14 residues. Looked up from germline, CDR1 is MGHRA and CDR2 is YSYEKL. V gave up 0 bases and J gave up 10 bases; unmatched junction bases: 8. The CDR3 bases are TGCGCCAGCAGCCAAGATCCTACAGGGGTAGCCTACACCTTC. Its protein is CASSQDPTGVAYTF.

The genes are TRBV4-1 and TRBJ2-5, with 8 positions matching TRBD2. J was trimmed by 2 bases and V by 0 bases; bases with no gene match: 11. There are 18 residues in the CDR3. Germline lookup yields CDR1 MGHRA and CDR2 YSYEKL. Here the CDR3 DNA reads TGCGCCAGCAGCCAAGAAGAACGAGGGACTAGACCACAAGAGACCCAGTACTTC. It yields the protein CASSQEERGTRPQETQYF.